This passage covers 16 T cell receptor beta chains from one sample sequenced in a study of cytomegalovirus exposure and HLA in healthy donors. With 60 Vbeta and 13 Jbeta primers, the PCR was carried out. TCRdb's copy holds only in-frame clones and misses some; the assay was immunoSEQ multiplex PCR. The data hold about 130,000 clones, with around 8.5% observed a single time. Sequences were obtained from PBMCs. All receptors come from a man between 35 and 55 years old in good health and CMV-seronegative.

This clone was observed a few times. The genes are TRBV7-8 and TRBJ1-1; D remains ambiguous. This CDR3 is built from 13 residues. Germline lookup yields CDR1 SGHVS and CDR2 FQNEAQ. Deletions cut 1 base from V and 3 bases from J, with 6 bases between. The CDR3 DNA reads TGTGCCAGCAGCTTAGGACAATACACTGAAGCTTTCTTT. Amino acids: CASSLGQYTEAFF.

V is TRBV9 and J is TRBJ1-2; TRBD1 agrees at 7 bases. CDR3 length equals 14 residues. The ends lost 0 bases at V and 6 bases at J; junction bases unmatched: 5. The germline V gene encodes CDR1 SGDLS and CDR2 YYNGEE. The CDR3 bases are TGTGCCAGCAGCGTAGTTGAGACAGGGCATGGCTACACCTTC. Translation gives CASSVVETGHGYTF.

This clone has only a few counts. CDR3 nucleotide sequence: TGTGCCAGCAGTTCGCTTTTGGCGGCAAACACTGAAGCTTTCTTT. Protein: CASSSLLAANTEAFF. The chain recombines TRBV6-1 with TRBJ1-1; D ambiguous. Trimming removed 5 bases at V and 2 bases at J, with 15 bases between. CDR1 is MNHNS, CDR2 SASEGT, per germline. This CDR3 spans 15 amino acids.

CDR3 coding DNA: TGTGCCAGTAGTCCCTCAACAGCCAACTATGGCTACACCTTC. This codes for CASSPSTANYGYTF. The chain links TRBV19 to TRBJ1-2; D is unresolved. V lost 5 bases and J lost 2, with 12 bases in between. CDR3 length: 14 amino acids. The germline V gene has CDR1 LNHDA and CDR2 SQIVND (reference sequence).

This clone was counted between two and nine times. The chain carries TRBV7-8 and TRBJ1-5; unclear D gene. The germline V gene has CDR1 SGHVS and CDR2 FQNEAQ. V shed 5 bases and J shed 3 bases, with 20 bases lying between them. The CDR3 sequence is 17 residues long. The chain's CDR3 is CASSQPAGGNLNQPQHF. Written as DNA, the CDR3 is TGTGCCAGCAGCCAGCCCGCCGGAGGGAACCTCAATCAGCCCCAGCATTTT.

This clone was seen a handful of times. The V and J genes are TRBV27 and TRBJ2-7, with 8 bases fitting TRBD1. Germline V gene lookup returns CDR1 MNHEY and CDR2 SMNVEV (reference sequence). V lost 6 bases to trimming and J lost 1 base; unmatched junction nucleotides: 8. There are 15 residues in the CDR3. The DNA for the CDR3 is TGTGCCAGCAGACCCAACAGGGGGGATTCCTACGAGCAGTACTTC. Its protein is CASRPNRGDSYEQYF.

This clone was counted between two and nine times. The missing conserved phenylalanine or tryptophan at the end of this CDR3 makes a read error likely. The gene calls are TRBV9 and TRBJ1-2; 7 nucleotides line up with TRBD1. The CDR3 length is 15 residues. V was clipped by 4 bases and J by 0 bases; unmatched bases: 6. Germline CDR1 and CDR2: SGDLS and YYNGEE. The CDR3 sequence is CASSFRDSSNYGYTV. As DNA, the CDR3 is TGTGCCAGCAGCTTCCGGGACAGTTCTAACTATGGCTACACCGTC.

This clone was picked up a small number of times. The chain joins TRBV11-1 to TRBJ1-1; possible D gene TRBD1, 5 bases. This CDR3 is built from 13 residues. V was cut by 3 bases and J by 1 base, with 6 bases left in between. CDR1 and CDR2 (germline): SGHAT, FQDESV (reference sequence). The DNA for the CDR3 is TGTGCCAGCAGCTTCACAGGGAACACTGAAGCTTTCTTT. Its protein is CASSFTGNTEAFF.

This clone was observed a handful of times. The CDR3 protein is CASSRGQANNEQFF. The CDR3 DNA reads as TGTGCCAGCAGTAGGGGACAGGCCAACAATGAGCAGTTCTTC. The rearrangement joins TRBV27 to TRBJ2-1, with 8 bases fitting TRBD1. The germline gives CDR1 MNHEY, CDR2 SMNVEV (reference sequence). This CDR3 contains 14 residues. Unmatched junction bases numbered 5, after V lost 5 bases and J lost 5 bases.

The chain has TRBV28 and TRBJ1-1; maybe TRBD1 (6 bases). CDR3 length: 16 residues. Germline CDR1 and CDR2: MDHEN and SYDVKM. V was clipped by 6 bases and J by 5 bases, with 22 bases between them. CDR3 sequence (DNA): TGTGCCAGCAGGAGACCGGGACATCTGGGGGGGACTGAAGCTTTCTTT. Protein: CASRRPGHLGGTEAFF.

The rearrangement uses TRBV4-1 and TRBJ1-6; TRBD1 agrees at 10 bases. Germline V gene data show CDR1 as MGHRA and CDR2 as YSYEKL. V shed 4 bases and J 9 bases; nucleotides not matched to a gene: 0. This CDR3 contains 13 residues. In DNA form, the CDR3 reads TGCGCCAGCAGCCGGGACAGGGGTTCACCCCTCCACTTT. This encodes CASSRDRGSPLHF.

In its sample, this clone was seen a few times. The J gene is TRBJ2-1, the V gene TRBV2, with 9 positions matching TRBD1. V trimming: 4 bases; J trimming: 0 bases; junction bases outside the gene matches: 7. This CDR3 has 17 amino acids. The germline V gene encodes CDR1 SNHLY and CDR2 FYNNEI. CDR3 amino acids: CASSGQGGPYSYNEQFF. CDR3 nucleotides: TGTGCCAGCAGTGGACAGGGGGGCCCATACTCCTACAATGAGCAGTTCTTC.

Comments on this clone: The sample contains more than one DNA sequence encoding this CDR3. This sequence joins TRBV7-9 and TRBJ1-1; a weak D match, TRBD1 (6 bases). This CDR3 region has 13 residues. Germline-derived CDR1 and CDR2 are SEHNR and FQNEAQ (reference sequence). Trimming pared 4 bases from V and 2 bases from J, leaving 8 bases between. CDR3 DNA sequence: TGTGCCAGCAGCTCACAGGGTAACACTGAAGCTTTCTTT. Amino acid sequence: CASSSQGNTEAFF.

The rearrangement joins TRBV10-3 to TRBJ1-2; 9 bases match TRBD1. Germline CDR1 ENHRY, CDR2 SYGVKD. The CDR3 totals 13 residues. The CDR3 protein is CATMGTGPDGYTF. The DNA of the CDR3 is TGTGCTACCATGGGGACAGGGCCGGATGGCTACACCTTC.

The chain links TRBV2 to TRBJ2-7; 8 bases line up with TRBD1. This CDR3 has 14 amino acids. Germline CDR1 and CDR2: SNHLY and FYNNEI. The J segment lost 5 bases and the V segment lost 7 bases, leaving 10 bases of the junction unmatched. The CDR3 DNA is TGTGCCAGCACTTTGGAGGACAGGGTGAACGAGCAGTACGTC. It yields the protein CASTLEDRVNEQYV.

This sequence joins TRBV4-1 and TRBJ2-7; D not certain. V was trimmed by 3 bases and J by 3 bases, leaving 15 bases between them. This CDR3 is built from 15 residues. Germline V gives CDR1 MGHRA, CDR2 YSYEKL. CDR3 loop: CASSHALLLIYEQYF. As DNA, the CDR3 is TGCGCCAGCAGCCACGCCCTCCTGCTAATCTACGAGCAGTACTTC.